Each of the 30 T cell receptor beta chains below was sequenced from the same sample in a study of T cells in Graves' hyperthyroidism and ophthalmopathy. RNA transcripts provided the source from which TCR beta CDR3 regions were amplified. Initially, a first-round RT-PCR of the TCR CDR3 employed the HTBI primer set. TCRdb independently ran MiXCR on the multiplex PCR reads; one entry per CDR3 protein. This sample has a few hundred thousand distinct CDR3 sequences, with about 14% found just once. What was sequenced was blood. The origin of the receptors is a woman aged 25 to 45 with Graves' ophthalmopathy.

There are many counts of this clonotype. CDR3 nucleotide sequence: TGTGCCAGCAGCTTAGGTAGAGCGAGCTCCTACAATGAGCAGTTCTTC. Its protein product is CASSLGRASSYNEQFF. The chain is built from TRBV11-3 and TRBJ2-1; D remains ambiguous. The germline V gene encodes CDR1 SGHNT and CDR2 YENEEA. The V gene lost 1 base and the J gene lost 0 bases, with 10 bases spanning the gap. The CDR3 is made up of 16 amino acids.

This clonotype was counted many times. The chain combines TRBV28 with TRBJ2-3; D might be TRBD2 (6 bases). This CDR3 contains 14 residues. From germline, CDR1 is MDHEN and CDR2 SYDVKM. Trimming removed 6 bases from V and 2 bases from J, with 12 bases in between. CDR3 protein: CASSLGTVTDTQYF. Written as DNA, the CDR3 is TGTGCCAGCAGCCTCGGGACTGTCACAGATACGCAGTATTTT.

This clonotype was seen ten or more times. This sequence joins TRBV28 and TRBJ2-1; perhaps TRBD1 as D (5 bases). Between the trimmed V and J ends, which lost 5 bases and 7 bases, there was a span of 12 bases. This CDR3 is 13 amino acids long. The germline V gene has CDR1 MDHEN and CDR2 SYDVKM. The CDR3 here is CASSGAGRNEQFF. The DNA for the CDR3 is TGTGCCAGCAGTGGGGCAGGTAGGAATGAGCAGTTCTTC.

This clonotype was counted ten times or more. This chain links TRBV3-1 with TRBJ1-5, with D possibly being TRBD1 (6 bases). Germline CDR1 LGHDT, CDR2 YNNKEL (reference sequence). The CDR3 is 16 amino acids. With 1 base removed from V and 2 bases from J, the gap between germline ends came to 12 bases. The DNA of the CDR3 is TGTGCCAGCAGCCAAGTCTGGGCAGGGGGCAATCAGCCCCAGCATTTT. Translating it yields CASSQVWAGGNQPQHF.

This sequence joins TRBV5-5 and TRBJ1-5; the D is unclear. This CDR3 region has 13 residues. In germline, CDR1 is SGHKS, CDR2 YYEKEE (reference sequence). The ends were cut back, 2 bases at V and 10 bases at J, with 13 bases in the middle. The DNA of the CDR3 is TGTGCCAGCAGCTTTAGGGCGTTCGGACCCCAGCATTTT. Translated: CASSFRAFGPQHF. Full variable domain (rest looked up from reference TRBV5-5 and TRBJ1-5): DAGVTQSPTHLIKTRGQQVTLRCSPISGHKSVSWYQQVLGQGPQFIFQYYEKEERGRGNFPDRFSARQFPNYSSELNVNALLLGDSALYLCASSFRAFGPQHFGDGTRLSIL.

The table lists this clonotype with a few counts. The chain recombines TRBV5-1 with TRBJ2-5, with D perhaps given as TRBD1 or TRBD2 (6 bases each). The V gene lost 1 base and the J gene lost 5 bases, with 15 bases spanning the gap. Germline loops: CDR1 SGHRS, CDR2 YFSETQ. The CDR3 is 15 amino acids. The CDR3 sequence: CASSLLGGFGETQYF. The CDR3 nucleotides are TGCGCCAGCAGCTTGTTGGGGGGCTTTGGGGAGACCCAGTACTTC.

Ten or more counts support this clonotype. CDR3 bases: TGTGCCATCACAATGACAGGTTCCAATGAGCAGTTCTTC. The encoded protein is CAITMTGSNEQFF. The chain links TRBV10-3 to TRBJ2-1; TRBD1 is a possible D gene (6 bases). Germline CDR1 reads ENHRY; CDR2 reads SYGVKD. Trimming left V 7 bases short and J 6 bases short, with 13 bases between. The CDR3 is 13 amino acids.

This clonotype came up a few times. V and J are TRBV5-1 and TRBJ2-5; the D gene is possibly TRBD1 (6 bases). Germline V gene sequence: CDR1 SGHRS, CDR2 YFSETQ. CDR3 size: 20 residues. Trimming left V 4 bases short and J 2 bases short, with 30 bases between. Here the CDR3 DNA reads TGCGCCAGCAGCCCCTCCAATGGGGTAGCACCGGCAGGGGTACAAGAGACCCAGTACTTC. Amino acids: CASSPSNGVAPAGVQETQYF. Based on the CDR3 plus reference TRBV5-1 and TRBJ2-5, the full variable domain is KAGVTQTPRYLIKTRGQQVTLSCSPISGHRSVSWYQQTPGQGLQFLFEYFSETQRNKGNFPGRFSGRQFSNSRSEMNVSTLELGDSALYLCASSPSNGVAPAGVQETQYFGPGTRLLVL.

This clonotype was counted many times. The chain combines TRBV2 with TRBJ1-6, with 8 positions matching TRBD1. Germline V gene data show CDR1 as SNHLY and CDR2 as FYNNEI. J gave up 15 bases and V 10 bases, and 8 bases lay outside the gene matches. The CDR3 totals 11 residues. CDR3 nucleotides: TGTGCCACCGGGACAGGAATGGACCTCCACTTT. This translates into CATGTGMDLHF.

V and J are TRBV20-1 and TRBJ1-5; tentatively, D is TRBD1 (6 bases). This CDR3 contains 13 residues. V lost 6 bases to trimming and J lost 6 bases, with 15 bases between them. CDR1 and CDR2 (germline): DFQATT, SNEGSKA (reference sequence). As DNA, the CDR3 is TGCAGTGCCCGACGGGGGGCCGTTCAGCCCCAGCATTTT. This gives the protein CSARRGAVQPQHF.

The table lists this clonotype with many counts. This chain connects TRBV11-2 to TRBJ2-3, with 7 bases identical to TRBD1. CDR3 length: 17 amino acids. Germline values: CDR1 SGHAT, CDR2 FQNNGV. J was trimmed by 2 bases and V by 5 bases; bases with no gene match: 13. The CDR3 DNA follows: TGTGCCAGCAGCGGGACCAACTGGGACAGCCCCACAGATACGCAGTATTTT. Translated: CASSGTNWDSPTDTQYF.

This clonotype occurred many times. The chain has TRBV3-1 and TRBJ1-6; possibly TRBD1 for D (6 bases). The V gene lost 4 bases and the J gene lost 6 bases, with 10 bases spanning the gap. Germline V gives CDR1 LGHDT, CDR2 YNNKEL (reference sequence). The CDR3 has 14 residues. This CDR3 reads CASSPTGSNSPLHF. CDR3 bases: TGTGCCAGCAGCCCCACAGGGAGTAATTCACCCCTCCACTTT.

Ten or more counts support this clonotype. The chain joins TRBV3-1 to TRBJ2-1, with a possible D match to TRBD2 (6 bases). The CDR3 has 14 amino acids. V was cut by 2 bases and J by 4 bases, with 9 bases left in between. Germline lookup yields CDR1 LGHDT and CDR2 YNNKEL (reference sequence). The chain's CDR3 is CASSQRGAYNEQFF. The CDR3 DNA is TGTGCCAGCAGCCAACGCGGGGCATACAATGAGCAGTTCTTC.

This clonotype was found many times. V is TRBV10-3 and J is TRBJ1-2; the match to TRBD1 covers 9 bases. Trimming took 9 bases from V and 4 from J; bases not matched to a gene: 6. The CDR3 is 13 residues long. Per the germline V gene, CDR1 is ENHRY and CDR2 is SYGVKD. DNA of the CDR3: TGTGCCATGGGGACAGGGAAAGGCTATGGCTACACCTTC. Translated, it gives CAMGTGKGYGYTF.

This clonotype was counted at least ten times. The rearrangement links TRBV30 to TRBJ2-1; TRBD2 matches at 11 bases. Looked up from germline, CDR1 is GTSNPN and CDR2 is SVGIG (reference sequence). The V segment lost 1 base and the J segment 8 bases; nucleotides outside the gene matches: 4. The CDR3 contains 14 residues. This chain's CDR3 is CAWSDETSGDEQFF. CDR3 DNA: TGTGCCTGGAGTGATGAGACTAGCGGGGATGAGCAGTTCTTC.

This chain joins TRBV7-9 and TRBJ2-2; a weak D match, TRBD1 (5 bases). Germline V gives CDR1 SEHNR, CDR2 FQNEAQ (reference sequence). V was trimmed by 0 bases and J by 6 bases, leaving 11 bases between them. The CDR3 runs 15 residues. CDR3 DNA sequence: TGTGCCAGCAGCTTAGCCTCAAGGGGCGCCGGGGAGCTGTTTTTT. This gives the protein CASSLASRGAGELFF. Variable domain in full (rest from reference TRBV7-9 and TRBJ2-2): DTGVSQNPRHKITKRGQNVTFRCDPISEHNRLYWYRQTLGQGPEFLTYFQNEAQLEKSRLLSDRFSAERPKGSFSTLEIQRTEQGDSAMYLCASSLASRGAGELFFGEGSRLTVL.

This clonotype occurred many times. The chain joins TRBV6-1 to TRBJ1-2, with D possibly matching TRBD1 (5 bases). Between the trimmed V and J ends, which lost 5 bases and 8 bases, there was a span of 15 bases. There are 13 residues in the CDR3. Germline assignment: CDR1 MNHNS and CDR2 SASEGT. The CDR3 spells CASSSLEGKGYTF. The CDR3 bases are TGTGCCAGCAGTTCCCTGGAGGGGAAGGGCTACACCTTC.

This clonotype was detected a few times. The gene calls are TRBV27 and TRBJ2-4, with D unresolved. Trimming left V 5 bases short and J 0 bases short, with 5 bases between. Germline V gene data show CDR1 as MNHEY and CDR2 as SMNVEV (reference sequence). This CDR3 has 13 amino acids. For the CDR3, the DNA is TGTGCCAGCAGTCCCCTAGCCAAAAACATTCAGTACTTC. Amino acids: CASSPLAKNIQYF.

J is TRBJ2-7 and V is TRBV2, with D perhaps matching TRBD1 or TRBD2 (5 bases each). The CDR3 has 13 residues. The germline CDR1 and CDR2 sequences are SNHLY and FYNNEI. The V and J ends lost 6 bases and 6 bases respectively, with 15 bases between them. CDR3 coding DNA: TGTGCCAGCAGGGGGACCGGATCGGGCGAGCAGTACTTC. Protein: CASRGTGSGEQYF.

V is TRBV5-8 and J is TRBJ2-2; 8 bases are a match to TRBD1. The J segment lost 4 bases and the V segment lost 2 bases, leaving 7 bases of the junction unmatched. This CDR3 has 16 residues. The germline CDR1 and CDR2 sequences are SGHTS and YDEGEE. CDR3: CASSFLPGQGTGELFF. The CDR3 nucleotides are TGTGCCAGCAGCTTCCTTCCTGGACAGGGCACCGGGGAGCTGTTTTTT.

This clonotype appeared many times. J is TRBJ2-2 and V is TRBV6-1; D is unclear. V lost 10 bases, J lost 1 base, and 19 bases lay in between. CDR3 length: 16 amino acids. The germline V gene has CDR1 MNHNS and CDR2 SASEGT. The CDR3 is CATPAVLAVNTGELFF. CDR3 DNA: TGTGCCACTCCCGCCGTTCTCGCGGTGAACACCGGGGAGCTGTTTTTT.

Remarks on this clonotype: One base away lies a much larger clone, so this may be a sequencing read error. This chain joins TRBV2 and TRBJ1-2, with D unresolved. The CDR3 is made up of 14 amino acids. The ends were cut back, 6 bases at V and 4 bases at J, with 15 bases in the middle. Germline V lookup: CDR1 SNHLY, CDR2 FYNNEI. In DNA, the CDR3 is TGTGCCAGCAGCTTAGTTGACGGCCGCTATGGCTACACCTTC. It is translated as CASSLVDGRYGYTF.

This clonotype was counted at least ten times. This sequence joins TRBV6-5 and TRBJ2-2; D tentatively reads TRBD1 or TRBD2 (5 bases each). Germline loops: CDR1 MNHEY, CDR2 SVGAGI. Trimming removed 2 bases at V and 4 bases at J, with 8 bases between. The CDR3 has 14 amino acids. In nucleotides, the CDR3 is TGTGCCAGCAGTTACGAGAGGGGCACCGGGGAGCTGTTTTTT. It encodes CASSYERGTGELFF.

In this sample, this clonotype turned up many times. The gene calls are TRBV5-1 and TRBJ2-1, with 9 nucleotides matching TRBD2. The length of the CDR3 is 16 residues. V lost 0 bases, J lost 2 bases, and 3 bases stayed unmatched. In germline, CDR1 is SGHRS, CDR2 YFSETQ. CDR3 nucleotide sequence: TGCGCCAGCAGCTTGGTAGCGGGGGCCCCCTACAATGAGCAGTTCTTC. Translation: CASSLVAGAPYNEQFF.

This CDR3 is CASMGQGNSPLHF. CDR3 coding DNA: TGTGCCAGCATGGGGCAGGGCAATTCACCCCTCCACTTT. The rearrangement links TRBV6-4 to TRBJ1-6, with TRBD1 as a possible D gene (5 bases). Germline CDR1 is MRHNA and CDR2 is SNTAGT. The CDR3 runs 13 residues. Between the trimmed V and J ends, which lost 7 bases and 7 bases, there was a span of 11 bases.

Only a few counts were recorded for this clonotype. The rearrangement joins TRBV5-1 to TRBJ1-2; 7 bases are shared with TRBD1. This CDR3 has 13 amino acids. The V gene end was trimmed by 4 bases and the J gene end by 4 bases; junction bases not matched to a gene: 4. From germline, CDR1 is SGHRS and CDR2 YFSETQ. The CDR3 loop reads CASSTRQGYGYTF. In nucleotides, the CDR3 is TGCGCCAGCAGCACAAGACAGGGCTATGGCTACACCTTC.

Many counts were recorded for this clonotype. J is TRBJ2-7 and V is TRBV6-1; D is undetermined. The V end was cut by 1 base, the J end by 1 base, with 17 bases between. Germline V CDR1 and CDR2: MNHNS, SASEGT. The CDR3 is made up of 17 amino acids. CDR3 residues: CASSEGLEPPLSYEQYF. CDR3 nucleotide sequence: TGTGCCAGCAGTGAAGGCCTAGAACCCCCATTATCCTACGAGCAGTACTTC.

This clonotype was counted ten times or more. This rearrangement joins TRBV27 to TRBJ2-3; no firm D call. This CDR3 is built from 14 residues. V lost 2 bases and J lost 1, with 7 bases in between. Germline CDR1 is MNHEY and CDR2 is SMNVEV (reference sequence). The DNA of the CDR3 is TGTGCCAGCAGTTTAGGAGAGGGCACAGATACGCAGTATTTT. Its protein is CASSLGEGTDTQYF.

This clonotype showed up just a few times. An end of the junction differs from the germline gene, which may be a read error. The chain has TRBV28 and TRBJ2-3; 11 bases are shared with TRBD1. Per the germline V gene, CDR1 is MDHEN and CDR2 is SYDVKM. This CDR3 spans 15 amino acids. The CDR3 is CASSPGQGVTGTQYF. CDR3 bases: TGTGCCAGCAGTCCGGGACAGGGGGTCACAGGTACGCAGTATTTT.

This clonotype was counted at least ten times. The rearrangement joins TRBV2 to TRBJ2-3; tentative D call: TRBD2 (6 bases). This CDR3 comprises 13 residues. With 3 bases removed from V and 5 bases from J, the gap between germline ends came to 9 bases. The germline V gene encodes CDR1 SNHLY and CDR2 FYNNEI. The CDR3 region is CASSDGEEDTQYF. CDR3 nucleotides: TGTGCCAGCAGTGACGGGGAGGAAGATACGCAGTATTTT.